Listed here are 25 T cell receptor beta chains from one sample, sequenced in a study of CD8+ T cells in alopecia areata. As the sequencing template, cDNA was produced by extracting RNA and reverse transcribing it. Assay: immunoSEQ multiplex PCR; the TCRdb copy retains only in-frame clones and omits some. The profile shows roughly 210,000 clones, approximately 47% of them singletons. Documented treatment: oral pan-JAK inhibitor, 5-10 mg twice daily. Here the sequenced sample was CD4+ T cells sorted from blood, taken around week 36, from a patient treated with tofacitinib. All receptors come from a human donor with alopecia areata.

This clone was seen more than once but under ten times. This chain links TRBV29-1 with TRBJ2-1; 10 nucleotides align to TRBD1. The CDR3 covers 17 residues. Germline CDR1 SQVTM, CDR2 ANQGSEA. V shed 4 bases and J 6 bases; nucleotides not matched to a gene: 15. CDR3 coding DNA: TGCAGCGTTGCCTCGGACAGGGGGGGATACCGTGGCAATGAGCAGTTCTTC. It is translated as CSVASDRGGYRGNEQFF.

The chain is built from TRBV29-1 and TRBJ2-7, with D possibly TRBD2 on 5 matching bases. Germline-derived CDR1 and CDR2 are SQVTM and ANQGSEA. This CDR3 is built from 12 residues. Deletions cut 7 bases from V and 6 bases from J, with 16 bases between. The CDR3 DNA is TGCAGCGCCCTGCGAGGCCGGGGCGAGCAGTACTTC. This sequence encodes CSALRGRGEQYF.

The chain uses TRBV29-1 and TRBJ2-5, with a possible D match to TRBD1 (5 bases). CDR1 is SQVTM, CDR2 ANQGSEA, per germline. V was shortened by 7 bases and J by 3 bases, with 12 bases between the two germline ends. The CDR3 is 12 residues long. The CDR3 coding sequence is TGCAGCGGGACCCGCAGGGAAGAGACCCAGTACTTC. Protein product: CSGTRREETQYF.

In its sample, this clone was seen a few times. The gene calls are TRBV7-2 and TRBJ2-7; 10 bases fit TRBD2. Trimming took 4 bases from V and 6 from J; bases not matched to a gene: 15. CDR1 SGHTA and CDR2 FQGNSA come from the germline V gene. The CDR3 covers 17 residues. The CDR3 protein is CASSSPSGVTSGFEQYF. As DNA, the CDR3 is TGTGCCAGCAGCTCCCCCTCGGGTGTGACTAGCGGGTTCGAGCAGTACTTC. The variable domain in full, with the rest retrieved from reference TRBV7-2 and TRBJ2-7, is GAGVSQSPSNKVTEKGKDVELRCDPISGHTALYWYRQSLGQGLEFLIYFQGNSAPDKSGLPSDRFSAERTGGSVSTLTIQRTQQEDSAVYLCASSSPSGVTSGFEQYFGPGTRLTVT.

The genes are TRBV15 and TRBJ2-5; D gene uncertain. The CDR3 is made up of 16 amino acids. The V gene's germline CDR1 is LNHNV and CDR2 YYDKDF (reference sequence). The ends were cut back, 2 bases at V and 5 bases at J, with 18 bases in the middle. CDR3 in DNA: TGTGCCACCAGCAGATCCCTTATGGTCCGTTTGGAGACCCAGTACTTC. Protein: CATSRSLMVRLETQYF. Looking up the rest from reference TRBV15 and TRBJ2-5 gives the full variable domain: DAMVIQNPRYQVTQFGKPVTLSCSQTLNHNVMYWYQQKSSQAPKLLFHYYDKDFNNEADTPDNFQSRRPNTSFCFLDIRSPGLGDTAMYLCATSRSLMVRLETQYFGPGTRLLVL.

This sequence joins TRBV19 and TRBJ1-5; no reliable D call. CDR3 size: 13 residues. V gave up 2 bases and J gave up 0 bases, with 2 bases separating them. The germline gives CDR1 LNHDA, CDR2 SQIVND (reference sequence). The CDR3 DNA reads TGTGCCAGTAGTATAACTAGCAATCAGCCCCAGCATTTT. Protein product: CASSITSNQPQHF.

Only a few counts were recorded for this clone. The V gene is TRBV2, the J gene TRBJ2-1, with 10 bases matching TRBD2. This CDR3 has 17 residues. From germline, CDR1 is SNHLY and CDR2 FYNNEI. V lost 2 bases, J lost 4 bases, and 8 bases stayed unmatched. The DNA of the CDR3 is TGTGCCAGCAGTGAAAAAAGGACTAGCGGAGGTTACAATGAGCAGTTCTTC. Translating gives CASSEKRTSGGYNEQFF. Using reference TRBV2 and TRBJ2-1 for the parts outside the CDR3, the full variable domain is EPEVTQTPSHQVTQMGQEVILRCVPISNHLYFYWYRQILGQKVEFLVSFYNNEISEKSEIFDDQFSVERPDGSNFTLKIRSTKLEDSAMYFCASSEKRTSGGYNEQFFGPGTRLTVL.

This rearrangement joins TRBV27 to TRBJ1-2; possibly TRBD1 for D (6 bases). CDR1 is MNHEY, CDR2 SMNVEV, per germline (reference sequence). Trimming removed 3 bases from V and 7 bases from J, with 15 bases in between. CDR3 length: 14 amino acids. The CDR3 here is CASSFGGGRVGYTF. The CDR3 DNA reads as TGTGCCAGCAGTTTCGGCGGGGGCCGGGTTGGCTACACCTTC.

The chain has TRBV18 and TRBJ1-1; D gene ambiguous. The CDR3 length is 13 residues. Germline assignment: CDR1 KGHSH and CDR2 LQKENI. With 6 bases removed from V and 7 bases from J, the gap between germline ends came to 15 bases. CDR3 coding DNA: TGTGCCAGCTCCCCCCATGAGGGTGGTGAAGCTTTCTTT. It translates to CASSPHEGGEAFF.

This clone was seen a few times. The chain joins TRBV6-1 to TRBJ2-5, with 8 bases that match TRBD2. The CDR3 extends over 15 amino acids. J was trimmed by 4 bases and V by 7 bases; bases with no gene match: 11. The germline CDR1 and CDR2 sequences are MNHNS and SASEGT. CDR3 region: CASMTFGREGETQYF. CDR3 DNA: TGTGCCAGCATGACCTTCGGGAGGGAGGGAGAGACCCAGTACTTC.

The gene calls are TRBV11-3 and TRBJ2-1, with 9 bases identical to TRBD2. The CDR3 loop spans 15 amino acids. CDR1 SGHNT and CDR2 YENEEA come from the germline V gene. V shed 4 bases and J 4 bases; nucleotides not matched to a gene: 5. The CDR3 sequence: CASSSTSGRYNEQFF. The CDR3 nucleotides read TGTGCCAGCAGCTCTACTAGCGGGCGATACAATGAGCAGTTCTTC.

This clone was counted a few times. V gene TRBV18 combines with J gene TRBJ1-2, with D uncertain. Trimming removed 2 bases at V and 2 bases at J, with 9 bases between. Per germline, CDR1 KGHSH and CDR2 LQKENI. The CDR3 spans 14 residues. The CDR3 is CASSPRPRNYGYTF. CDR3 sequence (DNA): TGTGCCAGCTCACCAAGGCCGAGGAACTATGGCTACACCTTC.

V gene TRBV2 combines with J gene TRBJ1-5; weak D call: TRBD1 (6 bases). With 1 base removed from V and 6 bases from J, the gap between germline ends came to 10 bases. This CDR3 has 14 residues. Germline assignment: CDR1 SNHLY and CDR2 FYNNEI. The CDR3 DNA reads TGTGCCAGCAGTGAAGTGTCAGGGGCTCAGCCCCAGCATTTT. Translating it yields CASSEVSGAQPQHF.

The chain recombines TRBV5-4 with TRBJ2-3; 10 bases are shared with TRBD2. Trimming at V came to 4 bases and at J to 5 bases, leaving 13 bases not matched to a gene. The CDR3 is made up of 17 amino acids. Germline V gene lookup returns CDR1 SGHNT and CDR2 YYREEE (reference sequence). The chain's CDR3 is CASSATRLAGRGDTQYF. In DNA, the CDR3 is TGTGCCAGCAGCGCGACGAGACTAGCGGGTCGGGGAGATACGCAGTATTTT. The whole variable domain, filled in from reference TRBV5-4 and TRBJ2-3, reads ETGVTQSPTHLIKTRGQQVTLRCSSQSGHNTVSWYQQALGQGPQFIFQYYREEENGRGNFPPRFSGLQFPNYSSELNVNALELDDSALYLCASSATRLAGRGDTQYFGPGTRLTVL.

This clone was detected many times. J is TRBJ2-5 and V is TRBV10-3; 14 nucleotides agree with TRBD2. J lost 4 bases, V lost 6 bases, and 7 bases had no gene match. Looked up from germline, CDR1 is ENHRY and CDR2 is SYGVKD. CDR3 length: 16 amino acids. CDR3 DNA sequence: TGTGCCATCAGCAGGGGACTAGCGGGAGCGGGAGAGACCCAGTACTTC. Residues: CAISRGLAGAGETQYF.

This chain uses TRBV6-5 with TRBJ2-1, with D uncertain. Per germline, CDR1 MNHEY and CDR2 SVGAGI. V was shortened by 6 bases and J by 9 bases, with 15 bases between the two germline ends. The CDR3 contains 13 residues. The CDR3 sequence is CASSRREAFEQFF. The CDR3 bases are TGTGCCAGCAGCCGACGTGAGGCGTTTGAGCAGTTCTTC.

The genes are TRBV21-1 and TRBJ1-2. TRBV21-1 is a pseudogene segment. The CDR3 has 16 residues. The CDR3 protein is CASSKAPGGPPYGYTF. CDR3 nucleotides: TGTGCCAGCAGCAAAGCCCCTGGTGGACCTCCCTATGGCTACACCTTC.

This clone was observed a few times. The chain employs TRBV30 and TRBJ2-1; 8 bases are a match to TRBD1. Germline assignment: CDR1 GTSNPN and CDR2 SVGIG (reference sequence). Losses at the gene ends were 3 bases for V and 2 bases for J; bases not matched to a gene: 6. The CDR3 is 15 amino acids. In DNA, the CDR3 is TGTGCCTGGAGGGTGGACAGGGCCACCTACAATGAGCAGTTCTTC. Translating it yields CAWRVDRATYNEQFF.

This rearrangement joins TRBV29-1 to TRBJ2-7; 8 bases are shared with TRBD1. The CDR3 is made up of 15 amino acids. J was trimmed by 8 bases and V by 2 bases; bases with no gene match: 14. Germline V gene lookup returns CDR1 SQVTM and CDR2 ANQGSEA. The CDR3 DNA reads TGCAGCGTTGAACAAATGGCGGACAGGGCTGGTAAGCAGTACTTC. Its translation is CSVEQMADRAGKQYF.

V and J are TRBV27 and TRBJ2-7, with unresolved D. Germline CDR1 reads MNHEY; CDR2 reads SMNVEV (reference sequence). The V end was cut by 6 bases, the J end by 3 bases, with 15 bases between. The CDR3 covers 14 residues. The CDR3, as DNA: TGTGCCAGCAGGGAATCGACTGGAAACTACGAGCAGTACTTC. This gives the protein CASRESTGNYEQYF.

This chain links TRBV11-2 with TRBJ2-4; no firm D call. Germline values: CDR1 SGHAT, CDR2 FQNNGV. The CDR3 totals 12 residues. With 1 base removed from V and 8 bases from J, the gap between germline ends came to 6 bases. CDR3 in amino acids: CASSLGGDIQYF. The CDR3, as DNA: TGTGCCAGCAGCTTAGGTGGAGACATTCAGTACTTC.

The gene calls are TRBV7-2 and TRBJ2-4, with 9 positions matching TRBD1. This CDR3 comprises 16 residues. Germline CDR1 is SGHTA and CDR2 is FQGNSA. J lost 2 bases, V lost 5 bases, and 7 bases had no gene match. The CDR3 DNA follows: TGTGCCAGCAGCCCCCAGACAGGGGGGTCCAAAAACATTCAGTACTTC. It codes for CASSPQTGGSKNIQYF.

In DNA, the CDR3 is TGCGCCAGCAGCCCAGGGATTAGCTCCTACAATGAGCAGTTCTTC. The encoded protein is CASSPGISSYNEQFF. The chain links TRBV5-1 to TRBJ2-1; D possibly corresponds to TRBD1 (5 bases). V shed 4 bases and J shed 0 bases, with 11 bases lying between them. Germline loops: CDR1 SGHRS, CDR2 YFSETQ. This CDR3 contains 15 residues.

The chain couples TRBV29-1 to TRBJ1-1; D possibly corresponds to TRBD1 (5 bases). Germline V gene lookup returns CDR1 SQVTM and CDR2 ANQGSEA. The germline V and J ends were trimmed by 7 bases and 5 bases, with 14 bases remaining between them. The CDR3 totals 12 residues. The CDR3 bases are TGCAGCGCTTCGGACATCGCGACTGAAGCTTTCTTT. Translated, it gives CSASDIATEAFF.

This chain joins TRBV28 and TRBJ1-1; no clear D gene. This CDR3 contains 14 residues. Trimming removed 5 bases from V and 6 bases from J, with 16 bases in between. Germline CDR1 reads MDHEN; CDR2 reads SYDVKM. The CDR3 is CASSPTLRVAEAFF. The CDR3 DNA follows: TGTGCCAGCAGTCCGACCTTGAGGGTAGCTGAAGCTTTCTTT.